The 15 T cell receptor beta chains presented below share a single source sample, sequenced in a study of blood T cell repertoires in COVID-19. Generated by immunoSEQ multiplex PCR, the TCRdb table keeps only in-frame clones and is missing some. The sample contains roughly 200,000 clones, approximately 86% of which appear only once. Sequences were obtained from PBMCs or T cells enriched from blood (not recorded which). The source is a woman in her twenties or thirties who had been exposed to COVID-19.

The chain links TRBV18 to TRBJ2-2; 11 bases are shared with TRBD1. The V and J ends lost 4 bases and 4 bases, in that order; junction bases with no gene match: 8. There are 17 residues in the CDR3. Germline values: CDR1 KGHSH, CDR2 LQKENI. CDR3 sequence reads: CASSLYTGTGGTGELFF. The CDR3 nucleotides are TGTGCCAGCTCACTCTACACCGGGACAGGGGGCACCGGGGAGCTGTTTTTT.

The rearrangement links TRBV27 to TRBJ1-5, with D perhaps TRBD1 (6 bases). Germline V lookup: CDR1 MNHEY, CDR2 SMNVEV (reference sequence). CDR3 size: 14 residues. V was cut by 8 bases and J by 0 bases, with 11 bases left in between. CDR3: CASGGGYSNQPQHF. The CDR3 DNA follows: TGTGCCAGCGGGGGCGGCTATAGCAATCAGCCCCAGCATTTT.

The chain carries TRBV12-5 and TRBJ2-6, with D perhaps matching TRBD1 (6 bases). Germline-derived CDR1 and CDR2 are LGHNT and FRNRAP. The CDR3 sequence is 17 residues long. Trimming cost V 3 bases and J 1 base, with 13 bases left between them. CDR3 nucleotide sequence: TGTGCTAGTGGTTTCTTAATCACAGGGTCTGGGGCCAACGTCCTGACTTTC. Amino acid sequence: CASGFLITGSGANVLTF.

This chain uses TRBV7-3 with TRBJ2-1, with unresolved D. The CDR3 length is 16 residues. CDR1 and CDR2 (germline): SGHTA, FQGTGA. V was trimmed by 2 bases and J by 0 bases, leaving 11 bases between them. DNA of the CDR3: TGTGCCAGCAGCTTATACTCCCTGAGCTCCTACAATGAGCAGTTCTTC. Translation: CASSLYSLSSYNEQFF. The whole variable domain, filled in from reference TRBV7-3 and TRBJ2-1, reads GAGVSQTPSNKVTEKGKYVELRCDPISGHTALYWYRQSLGQGPEFLIYFQGTGAADDSGLPNDRFFAVRPEGSVSTLKIQRTERGDSAVYLCASSLYSLSSYNEQFFGPGTRLTVL.

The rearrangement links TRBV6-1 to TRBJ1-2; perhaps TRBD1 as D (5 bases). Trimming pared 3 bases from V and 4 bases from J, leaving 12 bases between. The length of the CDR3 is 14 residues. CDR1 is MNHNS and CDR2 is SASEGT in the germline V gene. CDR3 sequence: CASSETAFTYGYTF. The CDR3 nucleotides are TGTGCCAGCAGTGAGACAGCCTTTACCTATGGCTACACCTTC.

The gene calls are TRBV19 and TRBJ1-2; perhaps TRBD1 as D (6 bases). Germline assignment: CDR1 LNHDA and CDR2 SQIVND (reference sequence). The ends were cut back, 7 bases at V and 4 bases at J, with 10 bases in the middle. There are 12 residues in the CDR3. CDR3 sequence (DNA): TGTGCCAGTACCCAGGGGAGCTATGGCTACACCTTC. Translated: CASTQGSYGYTF.

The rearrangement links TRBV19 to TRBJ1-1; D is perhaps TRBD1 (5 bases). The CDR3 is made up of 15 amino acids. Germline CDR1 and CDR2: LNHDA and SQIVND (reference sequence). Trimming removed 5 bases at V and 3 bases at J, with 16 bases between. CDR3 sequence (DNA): TGTGCCAGTAGTGCTGCACTGACAGAATACACTGAAGCTTTCTTT. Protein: CASSAALTEYTEAFF. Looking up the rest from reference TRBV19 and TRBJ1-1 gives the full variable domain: DGGITQSPKYLFRKEGQNVTLSCEQNLNHDAMYWYRQDPGQGLRLIYYSQIVNDFQKGDIAEGYSVSREKKESFPLTVTSAQKNPTAFYLCASSAALTEYTEAFFGQGTRLTVV.

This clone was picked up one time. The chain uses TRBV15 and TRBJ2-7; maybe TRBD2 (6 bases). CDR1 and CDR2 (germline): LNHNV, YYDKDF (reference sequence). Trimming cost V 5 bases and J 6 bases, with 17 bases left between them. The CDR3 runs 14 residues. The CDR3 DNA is TGTGCCACCAGCTCAGACCGGGGGAAGGGCGAGCAGTACTTC. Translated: CATSSDRGKGEQYF.

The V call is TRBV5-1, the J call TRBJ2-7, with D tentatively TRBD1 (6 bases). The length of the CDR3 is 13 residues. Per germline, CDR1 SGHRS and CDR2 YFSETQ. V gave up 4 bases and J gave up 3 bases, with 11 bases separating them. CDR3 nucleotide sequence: TGCGCCAGCAGCATAGGACAGCACTACGAGCAGTACTTC. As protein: CASSIGQHYEQYF.

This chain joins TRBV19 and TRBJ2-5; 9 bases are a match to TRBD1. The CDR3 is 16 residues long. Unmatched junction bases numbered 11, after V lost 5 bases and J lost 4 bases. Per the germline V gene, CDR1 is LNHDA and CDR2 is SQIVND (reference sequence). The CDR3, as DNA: TGTGCCAGTAGTCCTCTCCGGGACAGGGTACTAGAGACCCAGTACTTC. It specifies CASSPLRDRVLETQYF.

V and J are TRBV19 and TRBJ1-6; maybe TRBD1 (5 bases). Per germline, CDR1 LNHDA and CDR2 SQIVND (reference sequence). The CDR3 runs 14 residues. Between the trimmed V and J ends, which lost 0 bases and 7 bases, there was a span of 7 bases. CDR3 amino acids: CASSIDRVNSPLHF. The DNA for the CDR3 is TGTGCCAGTAGTATAGACAGGGTCAATTCACCCCTCCACTTT. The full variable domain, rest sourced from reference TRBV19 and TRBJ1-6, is DGGITQSPKYLFRKEGQNVTLSCEQNLNHDAMYWYRQDPGQGLRLIYYSQIVNDFQKGDIAEGYSVSREKKESFPLTVTSAQKNPTAFYLCASSIDRVNSPLHFGNGTRLTVT.

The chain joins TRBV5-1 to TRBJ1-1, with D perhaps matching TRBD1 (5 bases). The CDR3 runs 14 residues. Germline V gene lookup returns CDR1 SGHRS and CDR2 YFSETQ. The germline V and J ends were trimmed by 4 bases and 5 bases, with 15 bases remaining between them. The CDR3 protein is CASSVGTRGTEAFF. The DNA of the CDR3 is TGCGCCAGCAGCGTCGGAACCCGGGGGACTGAAGCTTTCTTT.

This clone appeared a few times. In DNA form, the CDR3 reads TGTGCCAGCACCTCTCTGGCGGGAGCCACCGGGGAGCTGTTTTTT. This encodes CASTSLAGATGELFF. The rearrangement links TRBV9 to TRBJ2-2; 7 nucleotides align to TRBD2. This CDR3 contains 15 residues. Looked up from germline, CDR1 is SGDLS and CDR2 is YYNGEE. V shed 6 bases and J 4 bases; nucleotides not matched to a gene: 9.

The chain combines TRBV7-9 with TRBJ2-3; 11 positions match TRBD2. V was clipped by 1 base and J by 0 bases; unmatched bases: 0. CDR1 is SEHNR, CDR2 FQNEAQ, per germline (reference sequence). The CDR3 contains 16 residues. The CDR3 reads CASSLGLAGSTDTQYF. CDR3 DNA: TGTGCCAGCAGCTTAGGACTAGCGGGGAGCACAGATACGCAGTATTTT.

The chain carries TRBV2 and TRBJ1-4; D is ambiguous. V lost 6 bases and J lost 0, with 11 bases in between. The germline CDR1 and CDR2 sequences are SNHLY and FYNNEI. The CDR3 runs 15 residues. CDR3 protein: CASRQGVATNEKLFF. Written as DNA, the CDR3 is TGTGCCAGCAGGCAAGGAGTTGCAACTAATGAAAAACTGTTTTTT.